This T cell receptor beta chain is from a study of blood T cell repertoires in COVID-19. The CDR3 covers 12 residues. Authors' analysis steps: Quantification of nucleated cells was approximated via reference gene primer amplification. Sequencing used immunoSEQ multiplex PCR; TCRdb keeps in-frame clones, though not all of them. D and trimming were read from the DNA, whereas the V and J calls and clone size are those reported in that table. The data contain roughly 150,000 clones, 80% to 90% of them singletons. The TCR comes from a middle-aged woman with acute or convalescent COVID-19. The chain employs TRBV12-2 and TRBJ1-5. TRBV12-2 constitutes a pseudogene. The sample comprised peripheral blood. CDR3 loop: CASRFLNQPQHF. The DNA for the CDR3 is TGTGCAAGTCGCTTCTTAAATCAGCCCCAGCATTTT.